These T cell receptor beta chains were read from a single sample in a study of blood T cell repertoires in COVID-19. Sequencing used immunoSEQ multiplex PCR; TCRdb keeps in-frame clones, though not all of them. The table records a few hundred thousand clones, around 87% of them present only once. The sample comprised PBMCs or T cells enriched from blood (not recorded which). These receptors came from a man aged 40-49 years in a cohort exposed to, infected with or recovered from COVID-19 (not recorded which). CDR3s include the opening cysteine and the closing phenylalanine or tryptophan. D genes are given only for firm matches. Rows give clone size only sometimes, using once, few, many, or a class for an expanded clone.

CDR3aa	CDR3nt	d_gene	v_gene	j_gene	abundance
CETERGRDPGYSNQPQHF	TGCGAAACCGAAAGGGGGAGGGACCCGGGGTATAGCAATCAGCCCCAGCATTTT	-	TRBV19	TRBJ1-5	-
CASSQAFSPSLPYEQYF	TGCGCCAGCAGCCAAGCCTTCTCACCTTCTCTACCCTACGAGCAGTACTTC	-	TRBV4-1	TRBJ2-7	-
CASSWTGGDTEAFF	TGTGCCAGCTCCTGGACAGGGGGGGACACTGAAGCTTTCTTT	TRBD1	TRBV18	TRBJ1-1	-
CASSLVQMNTEAFF	TGTGCCAGCAGCTTGGTACAGATGAACACTGAAGCTTTCTTT	-	TRBV5-5	TRBJ1-1	-
CASSDGGGRAIYEQYF	TGCGCCAGCAGCGACGGGGGTGGGAGGGCGATCTACGAGCAGTACTTC	TRBD2	TRBV5-1	TRBJ2-7	-
CASSGTGNQPQHF	TGTGCCAGCAGTGGGACAGGGAATCAGCCCCAGCATTTT	TRBD1	TRBV28	TRBJ1-5	-
CASSPTSGSYEQYF	TGTGCCAGCTCACCAACTAGCGGGTCCTACGAGCAGTACTTC	TRBD2	TRBV18	TRBJ2-7	-
CSVGGQAGTQYF	TGCAGCGTTGGGGGACAGGCGGGGACCCAGTACTTC	TRBD1	TRBV29-1	TRBJ2-5	-
CASSEARGTVGEQFF	TGTGCCAGCAGTGAAGCGCGGGGTACGGTGGGTGAGCAGTTCTTC	-	TRBV6-1	TRBJ2-1	-
CASSYSILSDYGYTF	TGTGCCAGCAGTTACTCGATCCTGTCGGACTATGGCTACACCTTC	-	TRBV6-5	TRBJ1-2	once
CASSIQGAGELFF	TGCGCCAGCAGTATTCAGGGGGCCGGGGAGCTGTTTTTT	TRBD1	TRBV5-1	TRBJ2-2	-
CASSLGTANTGELFF	TGTGCCAGCAGTTTAGGGACTGCGAACACCGGGGAGCTGTTTTTT	-	TRBV28	TRBJ2-2	-
CASSRALDTQYF	TGTGCCAGCTCACGGGCTCTGGATACGCAGTATTTT	-	TRBV18	TRBJ2-3	-
CAWSQGPGGYTF	TGTGCCTGGAGTCAGGGGCCGGGTGGCTACACCTTC	-	TRBV30	TRBJ1-2	-
CAWRPPYIYGYTF	TGTGCCTGGAGGCCACCCTATATATATGGCTACACCTTC	-	TRBV30	TRBJ1-2	-
CARWTGYGYTF	TGTGCCAGGTGGACAGGCTATGGCTACACCTTC	TRBD1	TRBV6-5	TRBJ1-2	-
CASSAGGRGAPSIQYF	TGTGCCAGCAGCGCCGGGGGACGGGGAGCCCCCAGCATTCAGTACTTC	-	TRBV9	TRBJ2-4	-
CASSLVAAYEQYF	TGTGCCAGCAGTTTGGTGGCAGCCTACGAGCAGTACTTC	-	TRBV28	TRBJ2-7	-
CASSVESSSYEQYF	TGTGCCAGCAGCGTAGAAAGCTCCTCTTACGAGCAGTACTTC	-	TRBV9	TRBJ2-7	-
CASSLLAGGVREQFF	TGCGCCAGCAGCTTACTAGCGGGGGGCGTTCGAGAGCAGTTCTTC	TRBD2	TRBV5-1	TRBJ2-1	once
CASSSDSSSGNTIYF	TGTGCCAGCAGTTCGGACAGCTCCTCTGGAAACACCATATATTTT	-	TRBV27	TRBJ1-3	-
CASRASVETQYF	TGTGCCAGCAGGGCTAGCGTGGAGACCCAGTACTTC	-	TRBV27	TRBJ2-5	-
CASSERGGREKLFF	TGTGCCAGCAGTGAGCGAGGAGGTCGGGAAAAACTGTTTTTT	-	TRBV2	TRBJ1-4	-
CASSSGGLDSYEQYF	TGTGCCAGCAGCTCCGGTGGACTAGATTCTTACGAGCAGTACTTC	TRBD2	TRBV7-7	TRBJ2-7	-
CASSFDGATNEKLFF	TGCGCCAGCAGCTTCGACGGGGCAACTAATGAAAAACTGTTTTTT	-	TRBV5-1	TRBJ1-4	few
CASSLVSYTGELFF	TGTGCCAGCAGCTTAGTGTCCTACACCGGGGAGCTGTTTTTT	-	TRBV7-2	TRBJ2-2	-
CASSLEVAGVGYEQYF	TGTGCCAGCAGCTTAGAGGTAGCGGGAGTGGGTTACGAGCAGTACTTC	TRBD2	TRBV11-2	TRBJ2-7	-
CATQGDNSPLHF	TGTGCCACGCAGGGGGATAATTCACCCCTCCACTTT	TRBD1	TRBV11-2	TRBJ1-6	-
CSAINAYEQYF	TGCAGTGCTATCAATGCCTACGAGCAGTACTTC	-	TRBV20-1	TRBJ2-7	-
CASSSPGGLNTGELFF	TGTGCCAGCAGCTCCCCCGGGGGGTTGAACACCGGGGAGCTGTTTTTT	TRBD2	TRBV11-2	TRBJ2-2	-
CASSLLAGGGRGYTF	TGTGCCAGCAGCCTCTTGGCAGGGGGCGGACGTGGCTACACCTTC	TRBD1	TRBV4-2	TRBJ1-2	once
CAWTHRDRNSPLHF	TGTGCCTGGACCCATAGGGACAGAAATTCACCCCTCCACTTT	TRBD1	TRBV30	TRBJ1-6	-
CASSLLDRWYEQYF	TGTGCCAGCAGCCTTCTCGACAGGTGGTACGAGCAGTACTTC	-	TRBV3-1/TRBV3-2	TRBJ2-7	-
CASSSGQPGSPQHF	TGTGCCAGTAGTTCAGGACAGCCGGGTTCGCCCCAGCATTTT	-	TRBV19	TRBJ1-5	-
CATSTRLAGGPETQYF	TGTGCCACCAGCACCCGACTAGCGGGAGGGCCGGAGACCCAGTACTTC	TRBD2	TRBV15	TRBJ2-5	-
CAARPTGFGEAFF	TGTGCCGCCCGACCGACAGGGTTCGGTGAAGCTTTCTTT	TRBD1	TRBV10-3	TRBJ1-1	-
CASSRPGGPSEQYF	TGTGCCAGCTCACGTCCGGGAGGGCCCAGTGAGCAGTACTTC	TRBD2	TRBV18	TRBJ2-7	-
CASSPSTAGLREYF	TGTGCCAGCAGCCCCTCGACAGCGGGTCTGCGTGAGTACTTC	-	TRBV3-1/TRBV3-2	TRBJ2-7	-
CASSKTSSGLAAEGDTQYF	TGTGCCAGCAGCAAAACAAGCTCTGGACTAGCGGCTGAGGGAGATACGCAGTATTTT	-	TRBV21-1	TRBJ2-3	-
CASSIRLGGTDTQYF	TGTGCCAGTAGTATCCGACTAGGGGGCACAGATACGCAGTATTTT	-	TRBV19	TRBJ2-3	-
CASSPRQGNTGELFF	TGTGCCAGCTCACCCAGGCAGGGCAACACCGGGGAGCTGTTTTTT	-	TRBV18	TRBJ2-2	-
CASSLDRGFPEAFF	TGCGCCAGCAGCCTGGACAGGGGGTTCCCTGAAGCTTTCTTT	TRBD1	TRBV5-1	TRBJ1-1	-
CASSEAGQEKLFF	TGTGCCAGCAGTGAAGCGGGGCAGGAAAAACTGTTTTTT	-	TRBV2	TRBJ1-4	-
CASSLDRASPLHF	TGTGCCAGCAGTTTAGACAGGGCTTCACCCCTCCACTTT	TRBD1	TRBV27	TRBJ1-6	-
CASSASSSYNSPLHF	TGTGCCAGCTCCGCCTCCAGCTCCTATAATTCACCCCTCCACTTT	-	TRBV18	TRBJ1-6	-
CSVTADIPGQAFF	TGCAGCGTCACTGCGGACATCCCGGGTCAAGCTTTCTTT	-	TRBV29-1	TRBJ1-1	-
CASSASQTGGSYNEQFF	TGTGCCAGCAGCGCCTCCCAGACAGGGGGCAGCTACAATGAGCAGTTCTTC	TRBD1	TRBV3-1/TRBV3-2	TRBJ2-1	-
CASRRDRNTDTQYF	TGTGCCAGCAGACGGGACAGGAACACAGATACGCAGTATTTT	TRBD1	TRBV27	TRBJ2-3	-
CASSQDWNQPQHF	TGTGCCAGCAGCCAGGACTGGAATCAGCCCCAGCATTTT	-	TRBV3-1/TRBV3-2	TRBJ1-5	-
CASSYRGLSPNSPLHF	TGTGCCAGCAGTTACAGGGGGCTATCCCCAAATTCACCCCTCCACTTT	TRBD1	TRBV6-5	TRBJ1-6	-
CSVRGGGGASEAFF	TGCAGCGTTCGAGGCGGGGGAGGCGCTTCTGAAGCTTTCTTT	-	TRBV29-1	TRBJ1-1	-
CASSVGVSPLHF	TGTGCCAGCAGCGTCGGAGTTTCACCCCTCCACTTT	-	TRBV9	TRBJ1-6	-
CASSLGGYTSYNEQFF	TGTGCCAGCAGCTTAGGAGGCTATACCTCCTACAATGAGCAGTTCTTC	-	TRBV11-2	TRBJ2-1	-
CASSLETGTEAFF	TGCGCCAGCAGCTTGGAGACAGGGACAGAAGCTTTCTTT	TRBD1	TRBV5-1	TRBJ1-1	-
CACSTGSYEQYF	TGTGCCTGTTCGACAGGGTCCTACGAGCAGTACTTC	TRBD1	TRBV30	TRBJ2-7	-
CASSFRDRGSSSGNTIYF	TGCGCCAGCAGCTTCCGGGACAGGGGAAGCAGCTCTGGAAACACCATATATTTT	TRBD1	TRBV5-1	TRBJ1-3	-
CASSLTGTVYNEQFF	TGTGCCAGCAGCCTAACGGGGACAGTCTACAATGAGCAGTTCTTC	TRBD1	TRBV7-3	TRBJ2-1	-
CASSQGANEQYF	TGTGCCAGCAGCCAAGGGGCCAACGAGCAGTACTTC	-	TRBV14	TRBJ2-7	-
CASSLGQGLGYTF	TGTGCCAGCAGTTTGGGACAGGGTCTAGGCTACACCTTC	TRBD1	TRBV27	TRBJ1-2	once